Listed below are T cell receptor beta chains from one sample, sequenced in a study of graft-versus-host responses after intestinal transplantation. Clones were sequenced by immunoSEQ multiplex PCR, and TCRdb holds only the in-frame ones, with some missing. Of 13,000 to 15,000 clones in the sample, roughly two thirds were seen once. The input for sequencing was ileum tissue, taken almost 700 days after intestinal transplantation. These receptors came from a human patient who received an intestinal transplant, so some T cells may come from the graft donor. CDR3s leave out the opening cysteine and the closing phenylalanine or tryptophan. A D gene is named only where the DNA matches it firmly.

V gene: TRBV11-2
D gene: TRBD2
J gene: TRBJ2-3
CDR3 protein: ASSPIRLAGYTDTQY

V gene: TRBV10-2
D gene: NA
J gene: TRBJ1-2
CDR3 protein: ASSQKGANYGYT

V gene: TRBV4-3
D gene: TRBD2
J gene: TRBJ2-3
CDR3 protein: ASSQDLAGGPDTQY

V gene: TRBV23-1
D gene: NA
J gene: TRBJ1-6
CDR3 protein: ASSQEGQDYYNSPLH

V gene: TRBV5-8
D gene: NA
J gene: TRBJ1-1
CDR3 protein: ASSLAPLRPGLENTEAF

V gene: TRBV11-3
D gene: NA
J gene: TRBJ2-7
CDR3 protein: ASSLGGPYEQY

V gene: TRBV6-5
D gene: NA
J gene: TRBJ1-3
CDR3 protein: ASRGSGNTIY

V gene: TRBV7-8
D gene: NA
J gene: TRBJ1-1
CDR3 protein: ASSPQQSPEAF

V gene: TRBV10-2
D gene: TRBD2
J gene: TRBJ2-2
CDR3 protein: AGGEGPNTGELF

V gene: TRBV4-1
D gene: NA
J gene: TRBJ1-2
CDR3 protein: ASSQAQTNYGYT

V gene: TRBV11-2
D gene: NA
J gene: TRBJ1-5
CDR3 protein: ASSLGQYQPQH

V gene: TRBV7-9
D gene: TRBD1
J gene: TRBJ2-7
CDR3 protein: ASSRGQGGYEQY

V gene: TRBV5-1
D gene: TRBD1
J gene: TRBJ1-3
CDR3 protein: ASSLGTAGNTIY

V gene: TRBV30
D gene: TRBD1
J gene: TRBJ2-7
CDR3 protein: AWSVLGARQGGSYEQY

V gene: TRBV30
D gene: NA
J gene: TRBJ2-5
CDR3 protein: AWSDKGVKTQY

V gene: TRBV7-9
D gene: NA
J gene: TRBJ2-7
CDR3 protein: ASSLEVASAYEQY

V gene: TRBV27
D gene: NA
J gene: TRBJ2-1
CDR3 protein: ASSLSSANEQF

V gene: TRBV4-3
D gene: TRBD2
J gene: TRBJ2-5
CDR3 protein: ASSQDELAGGQETQY

V gene: TRBV5-1
D gene: TRBD2
J gene: NA
CDR3 protein: ASSLALAGSYEQY

V gene: TRBV9
D gene: NA
J gene: TRBJ1-6
CDR3 protein: ASSVDAGTQFYNSPLH

V gene: TRBV19
D gene: NA
J gene: TRBJ2-1
CDR3 protein: ASSIASSYNEQF

V gene: TRBV7-9
D gene: TRBD1
J gene: TRBJ1-4
CDR3 protein: ASSIPGQGREKLF

V gene: TRBV5-6
D gene: TRBD2
J gene: TRBJ2-4
CDR3 protein: ASSLAGGKNIQY

V gene: TRBV11-2
D gene: NA
J gene: TRBJ1-5
CDR3 protein: ASSLDSYISNQPQH

V gene: TRBV7-9
D gene: NA
J gene: TRBJ2-1
CDR3 protein: ASSPRDSTRNVEQF

V gene: TRBV7-2
D gene: NA
J gene: TRBJ1-1
CDR3 protein: ASSLSGAMDTEAF

V gene: TRBV7-2
D gene: NA
J gene: TRBJ1-2
CDR3 protein: ASSFGGNNYGYT

V gene: TRBV9
D gene: TRBD2
J gene: TRBJ2-1
CDR3 protein: ASSESTSGGYNEQF

V gene: TRBV7-7
D gene: NA
J gene: TRBJ2-7
CDR3 protein: ASSAGQSYEQY

V gene: TRBV25-1
D gene: NA
J gene: TRBJ2-1
CDR3 protein: ASSWGGFGNEQF

V gene: TRBV29-1
D gene: NA
J gene: TRBJ2-3
CDR3 protein: SVGRDNTDTQY

V gene: TRBV7-2
D gene: NA
J gene: TRBJ2-3
CDR3 protein: ASSSPEPTDTQY

V gene: TRBV6-1
D gene: TRBD2
J gene: TRBJ2-7
CDR3 protein: ASSEDTSGGYEQY

V gene: TRBV30
D gene: NA
J gene: TRBJ1-1
CDR3 protein: AWSDGKGDTEAF

V gene: TRBV5-1
D gene: TRBD2
J gene: TRBJ2-5
CDR3 protein: ASILGAGGNQETQY

V gene: TRBV19
D gene: NA
J gene: TRBJ2-3
CDR3 protein: ASSIVATTPPDTQY

V gene: TRBV11-3
D gene: NA
J gene: TRBJ2-3
CDR3 protein: ASSTSGTDTQY

V gene: TRBV2
D gene: TRBD1
J gene: TRBJ1-5
CDR3 protein: ASSLDRGSYQPQH

V gene: TRBV4-3
D gene: NA
J gene: TRBJ2-1
CDR3 protein: ASSLWAVGDTEFNEQF

V gene: TRBV29-1
D gene: NA
J gene: TRBJ1-1
CDR3 protein: SAQGWQMNTEAF

V gene: TRBV14
D gene: NA
J gene: TRBJ1-2
CDR3 protein: ASSQDPGLYGYT

V gene: TRBV7-2
D gene: TRBD2
J gene: TRBJ2-7
CDR3 protein: ASSLDGGGGIYEQY

V gene: TRBV5-6
D gene: NA
J gene: TRBJ1-2
CDR3 protein: ASSSPRTYGYT

V gene: TRBV6-5
D gene: NA
J gene: TRBJ1-1
CDR3 protein: ASSQGGSSTEAF

V gene: TRBV6-5
D gene: NA
J gene: TRBJ1-1
CDR3 protein: ASSYHRDGTEAF

V gene: TRBV11-3
D gene: NA
J gene: TRBJ2-1
CDR3 protein: ASSSTTPHEQF

V gene: TRBV11-2
D gene: NA
J gene: TRBJ1-6
CDR3 protein: ASSPRQAGVSPLH

V gene: TRBV5-7
D gene: TRBD1
J gene: TRBJ1-5
CDR3 protein: ASSLATGAYQPQH

V gene: TRBV5-1
D gene: TRBD2
J gene: TRBJ2-3
CDR3 protein: ASSLVGLAGTDTQY

V gene: TRBV5-4
D gene: NA
J gene: TRBJ1-2
CDR3 protein: ASSLLGSQLLYGYT

V gene: TRBV29-1
D gene: NA
J gene: TRBJ2-1
CDR3 protein: SLGNIHEQF

V gene: TRBV13
D gene: TRBD2
J gene: TRBJ2-1
CDR3 protein: ASSLLGGGYNEQF

V gene: TRBV5-1
D gene: TRBD2
J gene: TRBJ2-5
CDR3 protein: ASGLAGGPLETQY

V gene: TRBV23-1
D gene: NA
J gene: TRBJ1-1
CDR3 protein: ASSQSRGKTEAF

V gene: TRBV25-1
D gene: TRBD2
J gene: TRBJ2-1
CDR3 protein: ASSGLAGGDEQF

V gene: TRBV11-2
D gene: TRBD2
J gene: TRBJ2-7
CDR3 protein: ASSLGGRAGGHSEQY

V gene: TRBV2
D gene: TRBD1
J gene: TRBJ1-2
CDR3 protein: ASSGQGAGYGYT